Sequencing of this T cell receptor beta chain was carried out in a study of T cell clonality in common variable immunodeficiency. Control and CVID samples contributed equal amounts of genomic DNA. The data were produced by immunoSEQ multiplex PCR, yet TCRdb's version contains in-frame clones alone and is incomplete. The sample offers 45,000 to 70,000 clones and no singletons, the top ten holding around 5.4%. Whole-study results and caveats: T cell subpopulation sequencing would be needed to explain CVID clonality. In common variable immunodeficiency, TCR beta chains reportedly carried fewer deletions and N-nucleotide insertions.

This clone was recorded many times. Its specificity is unknown. The read stops 3 residues short of the end of the CDR3; the missing end is completed from the germline J gene. CDR1 is GTSNPN and CDR2 is SVGIG in the germline V gene (reference sequence). The CDR3 loop spans 14 amino acids. V lost 3 bases to trimming and J lost 7 bases, with 15 bases between them. This chain joins TRBV30 and TRBJ2-2; the D gene is possibly TRBD1 (5 bases). The sequencing input was peripheral blood mononuclear cells. The receptor was isolated from a person aged 18 to 70 in good health. CDR3 in amino acids: CAWRVQGTSGELFF. Incomplete CDR3 DNA: TGTGCCTGGAGGGTCCAGGGAACAAGCGGGGAG.